This TCR beta chain appears in the sequencing data of a study of vaccination and CD4 T cells after COVID-19. General study results and limits: The study examined relatively few convalescent patients and included no early post-infection timepoints.

V dropped 7 bases and J dropped 3; count of bases not matched to a gene: 8. The CDR3 has 15 amino acids. This clonotype was detected only a few times. Its antigen is currently unknown. As to treatment: approximately 9-day PBMC culture with coronavirus spike peptide pools or control peptides (ViraFEST assay). Oncomine TCR Beta short-read sequencing was applied to DNA from cultured CD4+ T cells. One entry per CDR3 protein results from TCRdb running MiXCR on the PCR reads. The repertoire holds 15,000 to 18,000 distinct CDR3 sequences, with about 38% as singletons. The sequencing sample was made of cultured CD4+ T cells from blood. The receptor's source is a human donor with COVID-19. The V call is TRBV12-3 or TRBV12-4, the J call TRBJ2-4, with 8 positions matching TRBD1. The DNA for the CDR3 is TGTGCCAGCATCAGGGGGCGGTATGACAAAAACATTCAGTACTTC. It specifies CASIRGRYDKNIQYF.